Following are 12 T cell receptor beta chains from one sample sequenced in a study of CD8 T cells in Susac syndrome. The authors reverse transcribed roughly 0.5 to 1 ug RNA with random hexamers. From the immunoSEQ multiplex PCR reads, TCRdb called clonotypes with MiXCR, one entry per CDR3 protein. Of 150,000 to 200,000 distinct CDR3 sequences listed, about 91% are singletons. Specimen: CD4+ T cells from PBMCs. The origin of the receptors is a human donor with Susac syndrome.

Written as DNA, the CDR3 is TGTGCCAGCAGCGCTGCCGGGACCGGGGAGCTGTTTTTT. Its translation is CASSAAGTGELFF. The V gene is TRBV9, the J gene TRBJ2-2, with D unresolved. V lost 3 bases and J lost 5, with 8 bases in between. CDR3 size: 13 residues. Germline-derived CDR1 and CDR2 are SGDLS and YYNGEE.

This clonotype was detected only a few times. The rearrangement joins TRBV19 to TRBJ1-1; TRBD1 agrees at 7 bases. Per the germline V gene, CDR1 is LNHDA and CDR2 is SQIVND (reference sequence). The CDR3 is 13 amino acids. V dropped 5 bases and J dropped 3; count of bases not matched to a gene: 3. CDR3 nucleotide sequence: TGTGCCAGTAGTGCAGGACAGGACACTGAAGCTTTCTTT. Translating it yields CASSAGQDTEAFF.

V usage is TRBV29-1 and J usage is TRBJ1-2; 10 bases match TRBD1. The germline gives CDR1 SQVTM, CDR2 ANQGSEA. The V segment lost 7 bases and the J segment 2 bases; nucleotides outside the gene matches: 1. This CDR3 is built from 12 residues. CDR3 coding DNA: TGCAGCGGACAGGGGGCAAACTATGGCTACACCTTC. Amino acids: CSGQGANYGYTF. The full variable domain, in which reference TRBV29-1 and TRBJ1-2 provide the parts outside the CDR3, is SAVISQKPSRDICQRGTSLTIQCQVDSQVTMMFWYRQQPGQSLTLIATANQGSEATYESGFVIDKFPISRPNLTFSTLTVSNMSPEDSSIYLCSGQGANYGYTFGSGTRLTVV.

The genes are TRBV30 and TRBJ1-1; D might be TRBD1 (6 bases). Germline V lookup: CDR1 GTSNPN, CDR2 SVGIG (reference sequence). The V end lost 1 base, the J end lost 10 bases, and 13 bases lay between the germline ends. This CDR3 contains 12 residues. This CDR3 is CAWSGGGFGAFF. CDR3 nucleotides: TGTGCCTGGAGTGGGGGGGGCTTCGGAGCTTTCTTT.

The chain joins TRBV3-1 to TRBJ2-7, with D tentatively TRBD1 or TRBD2 (6 bases each). The V gene's germline CDR1 is LGHDT and CDR2 YNNKEL (reference sequence). The CDR3 is 16 amino acids. Trimming pared 4 bases from V and 6 bases from J, leaving 22 bases between. CDR3 coding DNA: TGTGCCAGCAGCCGCACCGGGGGCGGAGAGGGCTTCGAGCAGTACTTC. Translating it yields CASSRTGGGEGFEQYF.

The genes are TRBV12-3 or TRBV12-4 and TRBJ2-3; D unclear. The CDR3 has 14 amino acids. V lost 6 bases and J lost 2, with 12 bases in between. Here the CDR3 reads CASSPGQTTDTQYF. In nucleotides, the CDR3 is TGTGCCAGCAGCCCTGGCCAAACCACAGATACGCAGTATTTT.

The chain carries TRBV7-2 and TRBJ1-5; no firm D call. Trimming took 2 bases from V and 4 from J, leaving 6 bases between them. Germline CDR1 is SGHTA and CDR2 is FQGNSA. This CDR3 is built from 13 residues. The CDR3 here is CASSLPGNQPQHF. CDR3 nucleotide sequence: TGTGCCAGCAGCTTACCGGGGAATCAGCCCCAGCATTTT.

V usage is TRBV29-1 and J usage is TRBJ2-7; TRBD1 matches 7 bases. Germline V gene data show CDR1 as SQVTM and CDR2 as ANQGSEA. The junction had 10 bases not matched to a gene; V was cut back by 7 bases and J by 1 base. The CDR3 totals 14 residues. The chain's CDR3 is CSAGTGDQSYEQYF. The CDR3 DNA sequence: TGCAGCGCCGGAACAGGGGATCAATCCTACGAGCAGTACTTC.

The chain uses TRBV5-6 and TRBJ2-7; 10 nucleotides agree with TRBD2. The germline V gene encodes CDR1 SGHDT and CDR2 YYEEEE. The CDR3 sequence is 13 residues long. V gave up 7 bases and J gave up 6 bases; unmatched junction bases: 7. The CDR3 here is CASGAGGPLEQYF. CDR3 sequence (DNA): TGTGCCAGCGGAGCGGGAGGGCCCCTCGAGCAGTACTTC.

The V and J genes are TRBV10-3 and TRBJ2-1, with TRBD2 matching over 9 bases. CDR3 length: 16 amino acids. V lost 4 bases to trimming and J lost 0 bases; unmatched junction nucleotides: 4. CDR1 is ENHRY and CDR2 is SYGVKD in the germline V gene. CDR3 protein: CAISALAGSSYNEQFF. CDR3 DNA: TGTGCCATCAGTGCCCTAGCGGGAAGCTCCTACAATGAGCAGTTCTTC.

J is TRBJ2-7 and V is TRBV4-1; 7 positions match TRBD2. Trimming took 3 bases from V and 2 from J; bases not matched to a gene: 10. Germline CDR1 is MGHRA and CDR2 is YSYEKL. The CDR3 length is 16 residues. CDR3 protein: CASSQPPSGNPYEQYF. The DNA of the CDR3 is TGCGCCAGCAGCCAGCCCCCGAGCGGGAACCCCTACGAGCAGTACTTC.

As concerns this clonotype: One junction end disagrees with the germline gene, perhaps due to a read error. This chain joins TRBV7-7 and TRBJ2-2; 8 positions agree with TRBD2. From germline, CDR1 is SSHAT and CDR2 FNYEAQ (reference sequence). This CDR3 contains 15 residues. CDR3 DNA: TGTGCTAGCAGCAACGGGGGGGCCCGTCCCGGGGAGCTGTTTTTT. It specifies CASSNGGARPGELFF.